The 20 T cell receptor beta chains below were found in one sample sequenced in a study of T cell responses to AZD1222 COVID-19 vaccine. Here immunoSEQ multiplex PCR was the method, and the copy in TCRdb shows in-frame clones only, minus some. The profile shows fewer than 200,000 clones, approximately 88% of them singletons. The source material was peripheral blood, sampled on day 0 of AZD1222 vaccination. The receptors were gathered from an adult in good health.

V is TRBV7-9 and J is TRBJ1-3; the D gene is possibly TRBD1 (5 bases). V gave up 0 bases and J gave up 0 bases, with 18 bases separating them. The CDR3 is 19 residues long. CDR1 and CDR2 (germline): SEHNR, FQNEAQ (reference sequence). The CDR3 region is CASSLALTSGGSSGNTIYF. CDR3 sequence (DNA): TGTGCCAGCAGCTTAGCCCTAACGTCGGGGGGGAGCTCTGGAAACACCATATATTTT.

On this clone: At the DNA level, this CDR3 is encoded by other sequences in the same sample as well. This chain links TRBV18 with TRBJ1-2, with TRBD1 as a possible D gene (5 bases). This CDR3 region has 13 residues. The germline V gene encodes CDR1 KGHSH and CDR2 LQKENI. Trimming removed 2 bases from V and 6 bases from J, with 10 bases in between. CDR3 sequence (DNA): TGTGCCAGCTCACCAAGGGGTAGTGATGGCTACACCTTC. This translates into CASSPRGSDGYTF.

The rearrangement links TRBV6-1 to TRBJ1-6, with D uncertain. Germline CDR1 and CDR2: MNHNS and SASEGT. This CDR3 region has 17 residues. Trimming pared 4 bases from V and 0 bases from J, leaving 13 bases between. CDR3 protein: CASSGILGLSYNSPLHF. CDR3 DNA sequence: TGTGCCAGCAGTGGAATTTTAGGGCTCTCCTATAATTCACCCCTCCACTTT.

V is TRBV6-6 and J is TRBJ2-5; possible D gene TRBD1, 6 bases. Trimming stripped 5 bases from V and 4 bases from J, with 14 bases between. The CDR3 has 14 amino acids. In germline, CDR1 is MNHNY, CDR2 SVGAGI (reference sequence). This chain's CDR3 is CASSLVRGRETQYF. DNA of the CDR3: TGTGCCAGCAGTCTTGTGAGGGGGAGAGAGACCCAGTACTTC.

V and J are TRBV7-9 and TRBJ1-4, with TRBD1 matching over 7 bases. The germline gives CDR1 SEHNR, CDR2 FQNEAQ (reference sequence). The CDR3 runs to 16 residues. Trimming at V came to 4 bases and at J to 0 bases, leaving 5 bases not matched to a gene. The DNA for the CDR3 is TGTGCCAGCAGCTCGACAGGGAGAACAACTAATGAAAAACTGTTTTTT. Amino acids: CASSSTGRTTNEKLFF. The variable domain in full, completed from reference TRBV7-9 and TRBJ1-4, reads DTGVSQNPRHKITKRGQNVTFRCDPISEHNRLYWYRQTLGQGPEFLTYFQNEAQLEKSRLLSDRFSAERPKGSFSTLEIQRTEQGDSAMYLCASSSTGRTTNEKLFFGSGTQLSVL.

This clone is a singleton in its sample. The rearrangement uses TRBV7-8 and TRBJ1-5; no clear D gene. CDR3 size: 12 residues. Germline loops: CDR1 SGHVS, CDR2 FQNEAQ. V was clipped by 1 base and J by 6 bases, with 4 bases between them. In DNA, the CDR3 is TGTGCCAGCAGCTTAGAGGGTCAGCCCCAGCATTTT. Translated: CASSLEGQPQHF.

This clone showed up just once. This chain connects TRBV30 to TRBJ2-3; tentatively, D is TRBD1 (6 bases). Trimming pared 4 bases from V and 6 bases from J, leaving 17 bases between. Germline loops: CDR1 GTSNPN, CDR2 SVGIG (reference sequence). This CDR3 has 14 residues. The CDR3 region is CAWKSYRVADTQYF. As DNA, the CDR3 is TGTGCCTGGAAGTCTTACAGGGTGGCGGATACGCAGTATTTT.

The chain recombines TRBV6-2 or TRBV6-3 with TRBJ1-6; TRBD1 aligns across 8 bases. Germline trimming cut 6 bases from V and 6 bases from J; bases unmatched to any gene: 7. This CDR3 contains 15 residues. Germline loops: CDR1 MNHEY, CDR2 SVGEGT. Here the CDR3 reads CASSPGTGFNSPLHF. As DNA, the CDR3 is TGTGCCAGCAGCCCCGGGACAGGATTTAATTCACCCCTCCACTTT.

This chain links TRBV19 with TRBJ2-1, with D unclear. V shed 1 base and J shed 7 bases, with 11 bases lying between them. From germline, CDR1 is LNHDA and CDR2 SQIVND (reference sequence). The CDR3 totals 14 residues. Written as DNA, the CDR3 is TGTGCCAGTAGTATAGGCGGATCAAGGAATGAGCAGTTCTTC. The encoded protein is CASSIGGSRNEQFF.

The genes are TRBV5-1 and TRBJ1-4, with a tentative D call TRBD1 (6 bases). This CDR3 spans 15 amino acids. Trimming cost V 5 bases and J 0 bases, with 11 bases left between them. Germline loops: CDR1 SGHRS, CDR2 YFSETQ. This CDR3 reads CASRLDSPTNEKLFF. The CDR3 DNA reads TGCGCCAGCAGACTGGACAGCCCAACTAATGAAAAACTGTTTTTT.

This chain links TRBV28 with TRBJ1-2, with D hard to call. Germline CDR1 reads MDHEN; CDR2 reads SYDVKM. The CDR3 totals 15 residues. With 6 bases removed from V and 2 bases from J, the gap between germline ends came to 16 bases. CDR3 sequence (DNA): TGTGCCAGCAGGGCTGACGCTGCAGGCAACTATGGCTACACCTTC. It specifies CASRADAAGNYGYTF.

The DNA of the CDR3 is TGTGCCAGCAGTTCGGGGGGACAGGGGTCGTCCTACGAGCAGTACTTC. Protein sequence: CASSSGGQGSSYEQYF. This sequence joins TRBV6-2 or TRBV6-3 and TRBJ2-7; TRBD1 matches at 10 bases. This CDR3 spans 16 amino acids. CDR1 is MNHEY, CDR2 SVGEGT, per germline. J lost 1 base, V lost 4 bases, and 7 bases had no gene match.

The chain carries TRBV5-1 and TRBJ1-1; TRBD1 might be the D (5 bases). CDR1 SGHRS and CDR2 YFSETQ come from the germline V gene. The length of the CDR3 is 13 residues. Trimming shortened V by 3 bases and J by 3 bases, and 9 bases separated the two germline ends. The CDR3 DNA sequence: TGCGCCAGCAGCTGGGACCCTGACACTGAAGCTTTCTTT. Protein product: CASSWDPDTEAFF.

In this sample, this clone turned up a few times. The chain couples TRBV30 to TRBJ2-1; 9 nucleotides match TRBD2. CDR3 length equals 14 residues. The V gene's germline CDR1 is GTSNPN and CDR2 SVGIG (reference sequence). V shed 0 bases and J 8 bases; nucleotides not matched to a gene: 5. The CDR3 here is CAWSVAGGGYEQFF. The CDR3 DNA reads TGTGCCTGGAGTGTTGCGGGAGGGGGCTATGAGCAGTTCTTC.

This rearrangement joins TRBV6-5 to TRBJ1-1, with D tentatively TRBD1 (5 bases). V was shortened by 6 bases and J by 1 base, with 12 bases between the two germline ends. Per the germline V gene, CDR1 is MNHEY and CDR2 is SVGAGI. The CDR3 is made up of 14 amino acids. The CDR3: CASSVVGGNTEAFF. In nucleotides, the CDR3 is TGTGCCAGCAGCGTCGTGGGGGGGAACACTGAAGCTTTCTTT.

The chain employs TRBV13 and TRBJ1-2; D gene uncertain. V was trimmed by 1 base and J by 4 bases, leaving 10 bases between them. Germline assignment: CDR1 PRHDT and CDR2 FYEKMQ (reference sequence). The CDR3 length is 14 residues. The CDR3 nucleotides are TGTGCCAGCAGCTTAGATCCGAATAGCTATGGCTACACCTTC. Translation gives CASSLDPNSYGYTF. Supplemented by reference TRBV13 and TRBJ1-2, the full variable domain reads AAGVIQSPRHLIKEKRETATLKCYPIPRHDTVYWYQQGPGQDPQFLISFYEKMQSDKGSIPDRFSAQQFSDYHSELNMSSLELGDSALYFCASSLDPNSYGYTFGSGTRLTVV.

This chain joins TRBV28 and TRBJ2-3; 11 bases agree with TRBD1. After removal of 5 bases from V and 3 bases from J, the junction contained 10 bases not matched to a gene. This CDR3 is 17 amino acids long. Germline V CDR1 and CDR2: MDHEN, SYDVKM. The CDR3 loop is CASSPGTGGRGTDTQYF. CDR3 coding DNA: TGTGCCAGCAGTCCCGGGACAGGGGGACGAGGGACAGATACGCAGTATTTT.

Here the CDR3 DNA reads TGTGCCAGCAGCGTAGGGGGCAACAAGGGGGAAAAACTGTTTTTT. Protein product: CASSVGGNKGEKLFF. This rearrangement joins TRBV9 to TRBJ1-4; the D gene is possibly TRBD1 (5 bases). The CDR3 has 15 residues. The V end lost 0 bases, the J end lost 8 bases, and 14 bases lay between the germline ends. Germline V gives CDR1 SGDLS, CDR2 YYNGEE.

The V call is TRBV7-9, the J call TRBJ2-1; D is ambiguous. Looked up from germline, CDR1 is SEHNR and CDR2 is FQNEAQ (reference sequence). The CDR3 contains 14 residues. Trimming stripped 1 base from V and 3 bases from J, with 7 bases between. The CDR3 DNA follows: TGTGCCAGCAGCTTAGTGAGTAACTACAATGAGCAGTTCTTC. It is translated as CASSLVSNYNEQFF.

The chain has TRBV9 and TRBJ1-1; possibly TRBD1 for D (6 bases). This CDR3 has 16 amino acids. Looked up from germline, CDR1 is SGDLS and CDR2 is YYNGEE. V dropped 0 bases and J dropped 1 base, with 13 bases sitting between them. The CDR3 spells CASSVDYHRENTEAFF. CDR3 nucleotide sequence: TGTGCCAGCAGCGTAGATTACCACAGGGAGAACACTGAAGCTTTCTTT.